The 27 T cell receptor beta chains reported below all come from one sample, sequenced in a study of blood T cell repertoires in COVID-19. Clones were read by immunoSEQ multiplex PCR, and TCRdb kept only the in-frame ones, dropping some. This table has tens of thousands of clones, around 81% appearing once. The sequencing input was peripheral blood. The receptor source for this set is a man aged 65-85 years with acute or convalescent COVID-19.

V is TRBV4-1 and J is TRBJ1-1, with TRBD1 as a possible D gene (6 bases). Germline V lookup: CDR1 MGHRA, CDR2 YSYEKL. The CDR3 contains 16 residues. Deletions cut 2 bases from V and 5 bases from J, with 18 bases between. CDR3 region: CASSQSRRGGRTEAFF. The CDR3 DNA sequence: TGCGCCAGCAGCCAATCAAGGCGAGGGGGTAGGACTGAAGCTTTCTTT.

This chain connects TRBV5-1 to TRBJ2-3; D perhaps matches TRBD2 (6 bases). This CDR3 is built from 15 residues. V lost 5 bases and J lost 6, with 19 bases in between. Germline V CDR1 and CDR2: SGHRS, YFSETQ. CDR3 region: CASSRGLDQTDTQYF. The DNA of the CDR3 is TGCGCCAGCAGTCGGGGACTGGACCAGACGGATACGCAGTATTTT.

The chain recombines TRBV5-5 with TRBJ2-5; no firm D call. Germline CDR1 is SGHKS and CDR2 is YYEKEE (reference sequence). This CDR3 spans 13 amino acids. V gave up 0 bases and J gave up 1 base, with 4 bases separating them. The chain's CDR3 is CASSLARQETQYF. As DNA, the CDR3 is TGTGCCAGCAGCTTGGCGCGCCAAGAGACCCAGTACTTC. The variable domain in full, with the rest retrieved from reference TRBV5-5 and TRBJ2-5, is DAGVTQSPTHLIKTRGQQVTLRCSPISGHKSVSWYQQVLGQGPQFIFQYYEKEERGRGNFPDRFSARQFPNYSSELNVNALLLGDSALYLCASSLARQETQYFGPGTRLLVL.

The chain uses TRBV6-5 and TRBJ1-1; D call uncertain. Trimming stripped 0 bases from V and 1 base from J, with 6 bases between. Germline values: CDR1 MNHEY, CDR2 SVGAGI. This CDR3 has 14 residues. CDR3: CASSYSEGNTEAFF. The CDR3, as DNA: TGTGCCAGCAGTTACTCGGAGGGGAACACTGAAGCTTTCTTT.

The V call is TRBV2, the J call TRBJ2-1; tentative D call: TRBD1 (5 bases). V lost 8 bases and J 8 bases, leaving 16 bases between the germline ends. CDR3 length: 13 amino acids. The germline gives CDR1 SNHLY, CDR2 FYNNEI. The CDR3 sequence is CASWGRAEDEQFF. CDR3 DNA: TGTGCCAGCTGGGGCAGGGCAGAGGATGAGCAGTTCTTC.

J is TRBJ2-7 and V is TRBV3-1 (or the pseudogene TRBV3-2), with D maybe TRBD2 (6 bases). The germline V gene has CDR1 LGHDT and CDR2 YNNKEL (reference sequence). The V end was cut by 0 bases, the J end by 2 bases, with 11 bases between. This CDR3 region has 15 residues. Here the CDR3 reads CASSQDATRTYEQYF. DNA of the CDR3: TGTGCCAGCAGCCAAGATGCGACTAGGACCTACGAGCAGTACTTC.

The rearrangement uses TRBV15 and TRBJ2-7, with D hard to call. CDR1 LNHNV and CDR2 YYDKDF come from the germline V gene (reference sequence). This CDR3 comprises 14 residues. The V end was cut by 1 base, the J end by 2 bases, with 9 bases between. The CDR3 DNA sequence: TGTGCCACCAGCAGAGGTGGTACAACCTACGAGCAGTACTTC. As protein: CATSRGGTTYEQYF.

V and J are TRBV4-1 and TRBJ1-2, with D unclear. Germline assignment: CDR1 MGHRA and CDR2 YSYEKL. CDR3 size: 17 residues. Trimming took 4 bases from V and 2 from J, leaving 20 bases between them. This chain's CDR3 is CASSRKTKTGTNYGYTF. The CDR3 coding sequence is TGCGCCAGCAGCCGAAAAACCAAGACGGGAACCAACTATGGCTACACCTTC.

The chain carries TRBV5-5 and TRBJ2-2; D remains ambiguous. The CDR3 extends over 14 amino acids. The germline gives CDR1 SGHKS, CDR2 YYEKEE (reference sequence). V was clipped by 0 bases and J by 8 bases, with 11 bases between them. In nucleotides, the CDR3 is TGTGCCAGCAGCTTGGCATCGACAAGAGGGGAGCTGTTTTTT. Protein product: CASSLASTRGELFF.

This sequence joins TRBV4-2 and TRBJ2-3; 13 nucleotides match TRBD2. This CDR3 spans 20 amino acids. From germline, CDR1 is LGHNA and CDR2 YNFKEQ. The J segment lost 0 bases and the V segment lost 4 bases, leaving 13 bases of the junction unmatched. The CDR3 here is CASSPHTTSGGAFSTDTQYF. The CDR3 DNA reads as TGTGCCAGCAGCCCGCACACCACTAGCGGGGGGGCCTTTAGCACAGATACGCAGTATTTT.

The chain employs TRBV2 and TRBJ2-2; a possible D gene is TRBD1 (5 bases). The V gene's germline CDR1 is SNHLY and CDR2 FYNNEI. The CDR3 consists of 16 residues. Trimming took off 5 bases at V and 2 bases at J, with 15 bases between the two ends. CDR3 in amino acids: CASSNRPIINTGELFF. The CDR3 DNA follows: TGTGCCAGCAGTAACAGGCCGATTATTAACACCGGGGAGCTGTTTTTT. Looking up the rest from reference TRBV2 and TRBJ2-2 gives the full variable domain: EPEVTQTPSHQVTQMGQEVILRCVPISNHLYFYWYRQILGQKVEFLVSFYNNEISEKSEIFDDQFSVERPDGSNFTLKIRSTKLEDSAMYFCASSNRPIINTGELFFGEGSRLTVL.

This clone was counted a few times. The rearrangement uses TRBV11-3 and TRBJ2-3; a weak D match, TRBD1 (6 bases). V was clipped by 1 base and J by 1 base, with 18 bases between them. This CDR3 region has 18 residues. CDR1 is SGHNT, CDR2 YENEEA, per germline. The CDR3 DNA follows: TGTGCCAGCAGCTTAGTGTGTTGGCAGGGGTATTGCACAGATACGCAGTATTTT. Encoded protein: CASSLVCWQGYCTDTQYF. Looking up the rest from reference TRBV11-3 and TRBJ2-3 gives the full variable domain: EAGVVQSPRYKIIEKKQPVAFWCNPISGHNTLYWYLQNLGQGPELLIRYENEEAVDDSQLPKDRFSAERLKGVDSTLKIQPAELGDSAVYLCASSLVCWQGYCTDTQYFGPGTRLTVL.

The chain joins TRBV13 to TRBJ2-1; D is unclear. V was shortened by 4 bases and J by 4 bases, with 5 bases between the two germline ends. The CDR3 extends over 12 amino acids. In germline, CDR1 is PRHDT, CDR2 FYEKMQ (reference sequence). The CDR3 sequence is CASSSDYNEQFF. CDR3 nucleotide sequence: TGTGCCAGCAGCTCAGATTACAATGAGCAGTTCTTC.

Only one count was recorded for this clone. Written as DNA, the CDR3 is TGCGCCAGCAGCTCCGCCCATGAAAGGGGAAAACTGTTTTTT. This sequence encodes CASSSAHERGKLFF. The gene calls are TRBV5-1 and TRBJ1-4, with D tentatively TRBD1 (5 bases). V dropped 3 bases and J dropped 10 bases, with 16 bases sitting between them. Germline assignment: CDR1 SGHRS and CDR2 YFSETQ. This CDR3 contains 14 residues. The complete variable domain, with remaining parts taken from reference TRBV5-1 and TRBJ1-4, reads KAGVTQTPRYLIKTRGQQVTLSCSPISGHRSVSWYQQTPGQGLQFLFEYFSETQRNKGNFPGRFSGRQFSNSRSEMNVSTLELGDSALYLCASSSAHERGKLFFGSGTQLSVL.

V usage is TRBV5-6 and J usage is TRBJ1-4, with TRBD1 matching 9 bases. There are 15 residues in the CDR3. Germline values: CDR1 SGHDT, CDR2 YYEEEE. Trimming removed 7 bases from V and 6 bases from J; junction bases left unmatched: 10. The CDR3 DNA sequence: TGTGCCAGCTACTTGCTGGGACAGGGAGATGAAAAACTGTTTTTT. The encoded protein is CASYLLGQGDEKLFF.

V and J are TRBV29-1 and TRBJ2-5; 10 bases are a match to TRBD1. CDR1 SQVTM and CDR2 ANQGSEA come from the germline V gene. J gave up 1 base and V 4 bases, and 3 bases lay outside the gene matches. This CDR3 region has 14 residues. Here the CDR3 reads CSVARTGGQETQYF. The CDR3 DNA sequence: TGCAGCGTTGCTCGGACAGGGGGCCAAGAGACCCAGTACTTC.

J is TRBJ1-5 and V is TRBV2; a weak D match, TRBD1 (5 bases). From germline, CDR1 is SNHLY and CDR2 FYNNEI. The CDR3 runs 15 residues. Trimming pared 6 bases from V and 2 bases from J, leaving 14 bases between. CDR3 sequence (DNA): TGTGCCAGCAGCTTCGGGTGGGGGGGCAATCAGCCCCAGCATTTT. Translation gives CASSFGWGGNQPQHF.

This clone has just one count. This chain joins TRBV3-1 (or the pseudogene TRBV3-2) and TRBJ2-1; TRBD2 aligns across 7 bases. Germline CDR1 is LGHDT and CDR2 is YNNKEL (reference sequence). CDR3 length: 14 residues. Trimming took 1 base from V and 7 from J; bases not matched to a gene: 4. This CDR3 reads CASSQVDSGNEQFF. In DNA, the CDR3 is TGTGCCAGCAGCCAAGTGGATAGCGGGAATGAGCAGTTCTTC.

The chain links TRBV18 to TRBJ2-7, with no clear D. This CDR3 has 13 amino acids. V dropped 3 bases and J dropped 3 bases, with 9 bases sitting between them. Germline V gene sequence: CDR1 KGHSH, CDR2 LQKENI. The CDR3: CASSPGSGYEQYF. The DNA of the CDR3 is TGTGCCAGCTCACCCGGGTCGGGCTACGAGCAGTACTTC.

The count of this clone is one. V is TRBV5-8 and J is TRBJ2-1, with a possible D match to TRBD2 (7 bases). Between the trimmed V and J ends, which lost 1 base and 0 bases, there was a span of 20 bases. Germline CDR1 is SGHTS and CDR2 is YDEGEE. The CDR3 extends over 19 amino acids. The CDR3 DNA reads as TGTGCCAGCAGCTTGCCCAAGGGGGGGGGCCTCAGCTCCTACAATGAGCAGTTCTTC. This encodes CASSLPKGGGLSSYNEQFF.

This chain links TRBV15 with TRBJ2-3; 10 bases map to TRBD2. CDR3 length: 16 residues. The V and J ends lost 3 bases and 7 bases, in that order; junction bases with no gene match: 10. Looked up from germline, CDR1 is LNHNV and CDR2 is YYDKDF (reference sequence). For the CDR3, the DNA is TGTGCCACCAGCAGGAGTCTAGCGGGGGCTGAGAATACGCAGTATTTT. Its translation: CATSRSLAGAENTQYF.

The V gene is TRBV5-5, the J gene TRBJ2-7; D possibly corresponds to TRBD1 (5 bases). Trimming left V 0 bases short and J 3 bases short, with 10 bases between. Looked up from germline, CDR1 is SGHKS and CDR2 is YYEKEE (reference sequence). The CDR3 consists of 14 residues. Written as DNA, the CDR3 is TGTGCCAGCAGCTTGGTAGGGGTGGTCTACGAGCAGTACTTC. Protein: CASSLVGVVYEQYF.

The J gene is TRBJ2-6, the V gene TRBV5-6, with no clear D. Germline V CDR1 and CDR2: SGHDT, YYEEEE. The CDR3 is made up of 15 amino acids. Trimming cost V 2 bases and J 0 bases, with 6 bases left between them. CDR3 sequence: CASSFSLSGANVLTF. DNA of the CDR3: TGTGCCAGCAGCTTTAGTCTCTCTGGGGCCAACGTCCTGACTTTC.

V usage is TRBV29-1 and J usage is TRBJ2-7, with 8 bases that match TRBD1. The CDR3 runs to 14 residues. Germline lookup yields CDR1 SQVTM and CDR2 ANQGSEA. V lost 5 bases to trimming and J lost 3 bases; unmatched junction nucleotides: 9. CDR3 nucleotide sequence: TGCAGCGTTCTAGGGTCAGGGGGCTTCTACGAGCAGTACTTC. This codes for CSVLGSGGFYEQYF.

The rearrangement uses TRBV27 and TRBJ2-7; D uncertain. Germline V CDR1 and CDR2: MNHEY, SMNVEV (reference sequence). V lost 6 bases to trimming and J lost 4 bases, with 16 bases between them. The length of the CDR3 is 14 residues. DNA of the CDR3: TGTGCCAGCAGCCCCGCCGGGTTCGGATACGAGCAGTACTTC. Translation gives CASSPAGFGYEQYF.

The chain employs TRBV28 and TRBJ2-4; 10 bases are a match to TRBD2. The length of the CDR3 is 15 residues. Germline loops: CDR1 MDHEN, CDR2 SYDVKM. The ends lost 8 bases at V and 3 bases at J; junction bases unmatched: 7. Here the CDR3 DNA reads TGTGCCAGCCTGAGCGGGGGGGTTGACAAAAACATTCAGTACTTC. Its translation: CASLSGGVDKNIQYF.

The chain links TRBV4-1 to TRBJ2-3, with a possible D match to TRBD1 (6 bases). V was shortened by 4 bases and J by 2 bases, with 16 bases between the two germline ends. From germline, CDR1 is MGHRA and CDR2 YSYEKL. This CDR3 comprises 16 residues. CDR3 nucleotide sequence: TGCGCCAGCAGCCTCGGCAGGGGATTTACCACAGATACGCAGTATTTT. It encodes CASSLGRGFTTDTQYF.